The T cell receptor (beta chain) described here comes from a study of blood T cell repertoires in COVID-19. The repertoire was sequenced with immunoSEQ multiplex PCR; TCRdb's copy has only in-frame clones and lacks some. The table has under 120,000 clones, roughly two thirds seen once. V was clipped by 3 bases and J by 0 bases, with 10 bases between them. CDR1 and CDR2 (germline): SGDLS, YYNGEE. The CDR3 spans 15 residues. The sequenced sample was peripheral blood. The rearrangement joins TRBV9 to TRBJ2-1; D perhaps matches TRBD1 (5 bases). This receptor was obtained from a man older than 75 with acute or convalescent COVID-19. CDR3 sequence (DNA): TGTGCCAGCAGCGCCGACAGTCACTCCTACAATGAGCAGTTCTTC. This codes for CASSADSHSYNEQFF.